These 28 T cell receptor beta chains share one sample of origin, sequenced in a study of human CD4 T cells and Enterobacteriaceae. The method was immunoSEQ multiplex PCR; TCRdb's version includes in-frame clones alone and lacks a portion of them. The data hold more than 550 clones, with 35% to 40% observed a single time. CFSE-low CD25+ ICOS+ proliferating activated T cells were FACS-sorted after roughly 6-7 days. At a 2:1 ratio, CFSE-labeled memory CD4+ T cells were cultured with irradiated autologous monocytes pulsed with antigen. Memory CD4+ T cells were sorted as all CD4+ cells except CD45RA+CCR7+CD95- naive cells, over 95% pure. What was sequenced was bacteria-reactive CD4+ T cells grown in culture. Subset of the sample: CFSE-low proliferating memory CD4 T cells sorted after in vitro stimulation with a heat-inactivated bacterium or M. tuberculosis lysate. The receptors stem from a human donor in good health.

The rearrangement links TRBV29-1 to TRBJ1-1; no firm D call. CDR1 is SQVTM, CDR2 ANQGSEA, per germline. The CDR3 contains 12 residues. V lost 2 bases to trimming and J lost 1 base, with 5 bases between them. The DNA for the CDR3 is TGCAGCGTTGAAAGGCAGAACACTGAAGCTTTCTTT. This gives the protein CSVERQNTEAFF.

The CDR3 nucleotides read TGTGCCACAAATTTCGTAGATACGCAGTATTTT. It specifies CATNFVDTQYF. V usage is TRBV6-6 and J usage is TRBJ2-3; D is ambiguous. The germline V and J ends were trimmed by 10 bases and 5 bases, with 10 bases remaining between them. The germline CDR1 and CDR2 sequences are MNHNY and SVGAGI (reference sequence). This CDR3 contains 11 residues.

This clone turned up a few times. V usage is TRBV6-4 and J usage is TRBJ2-7; TRBD2 aligns across 9 bases. V dropped 11 bases and J dropped 2; count of bases not matched to a gene: 13. The germline V gene has CDR1 MRHNA and CDR2 SNTAGT. The CDR3 length is 15 residues. CDR3 DNA: TGTGCCTCCCACAGCGGGGGGCCTACAACCTACGAGCAGTACTTC. It encodes CASHSGGPTTYEQYF.

This clone is judged medium-sized. This chain uses TRBV28 with TRBJ2-2; possible D gene TRBD2, 5 bases. The CDR3 length is 14 residues. Germline CDR1 is MDHEN and CDR2 is SYDVKM. V was trimmed by 5 bases and J by 2 bases, leaving 9 bases between them. In DNA, the CDR3 is TGTGCCAGCAGTCGACTAAGAAACACCGGGGAGCTGTTTTTT. This sequence encodes CASSRLRNTGELFF.

By share, this clone ranks as large. The rearrangement links TRBV5-1 to TRBJ1-2; the D is unclear. The CDR3 sequence is 15 residues long. The germline V and J ends were trimmed by 2 bases and 8 bases, with 19 bases remaining between them. Germline loops: CDR1 SGHRS, CDR2 YFSETQ. CDR3 amino acids: CASSLEFGAVRGYTF. In nucleotides, the CDR3 is TGCGCCAGCAGCTTAGAGTTTGGTGCCGTACGGGGCTACACCTTC.

The V and J genes are TRBV5-1 and TRBJ2-7, with D unclear. The CDR3 is made up of 12 amino acids. Trimming took off 0 bases at V and 6 bases at J, with 7 bases between the two ends. Germline CDR1 SGHRS, CDR2 YFSETQ. The CDR3 nucleotides read TGCGCCAGCAGCTTGGTTAGGGCCGAGCAGTACTTC. Translated: CASSLVRAEQYF.

This clone was seen a handful of times. The chain employs TRBV5-5 and TRBJ1-1, with 7 bases identical to TRBD1. CDR3 length: 15 amino acids. V lost 0 bases, J lost 8 bases, and 10 bases stayed unmatched. Germline V lookup: CDR1 SGHKS, CDR2 YYEKEE (reference sequence). CDR3 nucleotide sequence: TGTGCCAGCAGCTTGGGTGTGACAGGGTCTGAAGAAGCTTTCTTT. Translating gives CASSLGVTGSEEAFF.

By share, this clone counts as large (0.1 to 1%). The chain is built from TRBV6-4 and TRBJ2-7, with 9 bases fitting TRBD2. Germline V gives CDR1 MRHNA, CDR2 SNTAGT. Trimming cost V 2 bases and J 5 bases; bases outside gene matches: 7. The CDR3 covers 15 residues. The CDR3 is CASSDAVAGVDEQYF. The CDR3 DNA reads TGTGCCAGCAGTGACGCGGTAGCGGGAGTAGACGAGCAGTACTTC.

In nucleotides, the CDR3 is TGCAGCGCAATCGGACAGACGAACACTGAAGCTTTCTTT. Translating gives CSAIGQTNTEAFF. This chain uses TRBV29-1 with TRBJ1-1; the D gene is possibly TRBD1 (6 bases). V was clipped by 7 bases and J by 1 base, with 13 bases between them. The length of the CDR3 is 13 residues. Germline CDR1 SQVTM, CDR2 ANQGSEA.

This sequence joins TRBV19 and TRBJ1-1; 8 bases fit TRBD1. The CDR3 length is 15 residues. Germline lookup yields CDR1 LNHDA and CDR2 SQIVND (reference sequence). Trimming at V came to 7 bases and at J to 9 bases, leaving 16 bases not matched to a gene. CDR3 nucleotide sequence: TGTGCCAGTATTCGAGGGGAAGTGGCAGGGGGCCAAGCTTTCTTT. Translated: CASIRGEVAGGQAFF.

Only a few counts were recorded for this clone. The chain joins TRBV5-1 to TRBJ2-1, with D possibly matching TRBD2 (5 bases). This CDR3 spans 17 amino acids. V was shortened by 4 bases and J by 4 bases, with 21 bases between the two germline ends. The germline gives CDR1 SGHRS, CDR2 YFSETQ. The CDR3: CASSKGDLSGNYNEQFF. The CDR3 DNA follows: TGCGCCAGCAGCAAGGGAGATCTTTCGGGAAATTACAATGAGCAGTTCTTC.

By share of the sample, this clone is medium-sized. V gene TRBV7-3 combines with J gene TRBJ2-3; 7 nucleotides agree with TRBD1. Unmatched junction bases numbered 2, after V lost 5 bases and J lost 0 bases. This CDR3 is 14 amino acids long. The germline CDR1 and CDR2 sequences are SGHTA and FQGTGA. The CDR3 loop reads CASSRDSSTDTQYF. The CDR3 DNA sequence: TGTGCCAGCAGCCGGGACAGTAGCACAGATACGCAGTATTTT.

V is TRBV5-1 and J is TRBJ1-1, with a weak D call TRBD1 (5 bases). CDR1 is SGHRS, CDR2 YFSETQ, per germline. The CDR3 is 15 residues long. Trimming removed 0 bases at V and 1 base at J, with 10 bases between. The CDR3 region has the DNA TGCGCCAGCAGCTTGGCAGCAGGGACGAACACTGAAGCTTTCTTT. Encoded protein: CASSLAAGTNTEAFF.

This clone occurred a few times. The rearrangement uses TRBV28 and TRBJ1-6; TRBD1 matches 7 bases. Germline CDR1 reads MDHEN; CDR2 reads SYDVKM. This CDR3 is built from 14 residues. V shed 5 bases, J shed 7 bases, and the junction held 5 bases outside the gene matches. The CDR3 loop reads CASSVTGTNSPLHF. The DNA for the CDR3 is TGTGCCAGCAGTGTGACAGGGACGAATTCACCCCTCCACTTT.

This clone rates as medium-sized (0.01 to 0.1%). The chain recombines TRBV6-6 with TRBJ2-7; 9 bases line up with TRBD1. The germline V gene has CDR1 MNHNY and CDR2 SVGAGI (reference sequence). After removal of 2 bases from V and 6 bases from J, the junction contained 11 bases not matched to a gene. The CDR3 contains 16 residues. In nucleotides, the CDR3 is TGTGCCAGCAGTTACCCGAAATTACAGGGGGCGGCCGAGCAGTACTTC. Translation gives CASSYPKLQGAAEQYF.

This clone was counted between two and nine times. This clone may be a read error of a much larger clone one base away. The J gene is TRBJ2-5, the V gene TRBV11-3, with 9 bases matching TRBD2. After removal of 3 bases from V and 4 bases from J, the junction contained 6 bases not matched to a gene. Germline-derived CDR1 and CDR2 are SGHNT and YENEEA. The CDR3 has 15 residues. Here the CDR3 reads CASSFGAGGRETQYF. The CDR3 coding sequence is TGTGCCAGCAGCTTTGGGGCGGGGGGGCGAGAGACCCAGTACTTC.

The chain is built from TRBV10-3 and TRBJ1-6; 9 nucleotides match TRBD1. The junction had 15 bases not matched to a gene; V was cut back by 3 bases and J by 9 bases. In germline, CDR1 is ENHRY, CDR2 SYGVKD. The CDR3 is made up of 18 amino acids. CDR3 loop: CAISDGSQGAMVSSPLHF. CDR3 in DNA: TGTGCCATCAGTGACGGCTCACAGGGGGCCATGGTGTCTTCACCCCTCCACTTT.

This clone is categorized as medium-sized (0.01 to 0.1%). It is unclear where the CDR3 begins or ends on the DNA, so no DNA is shown, and the CDR3 is as TCRdb lists it. The chain uses TRBV5-5 and TRBJ1-4. From its first to its last residue, the CDR3 has 13 amino acids. Germline CDR1 and CDR2: SGHKS and YYEKEE (reference sequence). The CDR3 loop reads CASSFGPGEKLFF.

This clone was counted only a few times. The chain is built from TRBV6-5 and TRBJ1-4, with 7 bases fitting TRBD1. This CDR3 contains 15 residues. The V and J ends lost 6 bases and 4 bases, in that order; junction bases with no gene match: 8. Germline V gives CDR1 MNHEY, CDR2 SVGAGI. In DNA, the CDR3 is TGTGCCAGCAGGGTGGCGGGACAGATTAATGAAAAACTGTTTTTT. It codes for CASRVAGQINEKLFF.

This clone was observed a few times. V and J are TRBV27 and TRBJ2-1; no firm D call. V was cut by 6 bases and J by 3 bases, with 9 bases left in between. This CDR3 is built from 13 residues. Germline values: CDR1 MNHEY, CDR2 SMNVEV (reference sequence). The CDR3 protein is CASSPYGYNEQFF. For the CDR3, the DNA is TGTGCCAGCAGCCCCTATGGCTACAATGAGCAGTTCTTC.

The gene calls are TRBV29-1 and TRBJ2-2, with D possibly TRBD2 on 6 matching bases. The CDR3 is 14 residues long. Germline V CDR1 and CDR2: SQVTM, ANQGSEA. V lost 4 bases and J lost 0, with 9 bases in between. The CDR3 sequence is CSVVGTANTGELFF. CDR3 nucleotides: TGCAGCGTTGTCGGGACTGCGAACACCGGGGAGCTGTTTTTT.

The chain uses TRBV7-9 and TRBJ2-7; no clear D gene. Trimming pared 5 bases from V and 2 bases from J, leaving 4 bases between. CDR3 length: 11 amino acids. Germline loops: CDR1 SEHNR, CDR2 FQNEAQ (reference sequence). CDR3 DNA: TGTGCCAGCAGCGAAACCTACGAGCAGTACTTC. Protein: CASSETYEQYF.

This clone was counted between two and nine times. This chain uses TRBV27 with TRBJ2-3; D may be TRBD1 or TRBD2 (5 bases each). Germline values: CDR1 MNHEY, CDR2 SMNVEV (reference sequence). There are 16 residues in the CDR3. The V and J ends lost 8 bases and 0 bases respectively, with 18 bases between them. CDR3: CASRGRGWDSTDTQYF. CDR3 in DNA: TGTGCCAGCCGGGGAAGGGGTTGGGATAGCACAGATACGCAGTATTTT.

A few counts support this clone. The chain links TRBV27 to TRBJ2-3, with D possibly matching TRBD2 (6 bases). The length of the CDR3 is 14 residues. V was pared by 4 bases and J by 4 bases, with 12 bases between. The germline CDR1 and CDR2 sequences are MNHEY and SMNVEV (reference sequence). The CDR3 sequence is CASSWRGGADTQYF. CDR3 nucleotides: TGTGCCAGCAGTTGGAGAGGAGGGGCAGATACGCAGTATTTT.

This clone was seen a handful of times. A much bigger clone sits one base away, suggesting this may be a read error. The rearrangement links TRBV6-4 to TRBJ2-5, with 9 nucleotides matching TRBD2. Germline CDR1 is MRHNA and CDR2 is SNTAGT. V was clipped by 6 bases and J by 4 bases; unmatched bases: 9. The CDR3 totals 15 residues. The CDR3 nucleotides are TGTGCCAGCAGCTTTGGGGCGGGGGGGCGAGAGACCCAGTACTTC. This encodes CASSFGAGGRETQYF.

This chain connects TRBV7-8 to TRBJ2-7; 10 bases align to TRBD2. V dropped 5 bases and J dropped 6; count of bases not matched to a gene: 13. CDR1 and CDR2 (germline): SGHVS, FQNEAQ. CDR3 size: 16 residues. This CDR3 reads CASSTSTGTSDSEQYF. The CDR3 DNA follows: TGTGCCAGCAGCACCTCAACCGGGACTAGCGACTCCGAGCAGTACTTC.

This clone was counted between two and nine times. A clone one base away is much larger, so this may be a read error. The chain employs TRBV28 and TRBJ2-5; 9 nucleotides align to TRBD2. This CDR3 has 15 residues. V trimming: 6 bases; J trimming: 4 bases; junction bases outside the gene matches: 9. Germline CDR1 and CDR2: MDHEN and SYDVKM. The CDR3 here is CASSFGAGGRETQYF. The DNA for the CDR3 is TGTGCCAGCAGCTTTGGGGCGGGGGGGCGAGAGACCCAGTACTTC.

The rearrangement links TRBV5-1 to TRBJ1-4; D might be TRBD1 (6 bases). This CDR3 has 16 amino acids. Trimming took off 4 bases at V and 5 bases at J, with 18 bases between the two ends. The germline V gene encodes CDR1 SGHRS and CDR2 YFSETQ. The CDR3 spells CASSTSGTPRNEKLFF. CDR3 DNA sequence: TGCGCCAGCAGCACTTCCGGGACACCTAGGAATGAAAAACTGTTTTTT. The variable domain in full, with the rest retrieved from reference TRBV5-1 and TRBJ1-4, is KAGVTQTPRYLIKTRGQQVTLSCSPISGHRSVSWYQQTPGQGLQFLFEYFSETQRNKGNFPGRFSGRQFSNSRSEMNVSTLELGDSALYLCASSTSGTPRNEKLFFGSGTQLSVL.